The rows below give T cell receptor beta chains drawn from one sample of a study of T-cell memory formation after mild COVID-19. TCRdb reprocessed the 5' RACE reads with MiXCR, giving one entry per CDR3 protein. The data hold 300,000 to 400,000 distinct CDR3 sequences, with around a fifth observed a single time. The sample consisted of PBMCs or a T cell subset sorted from them (not recorded which). These receptor sequences come from an adult woman who had mild COVID-19 (a few samples of this study predate the infection). Cell type and time point are not known. CDR3s leave out the opening cysteine and the closing phenylalanine or tryptophan.

v_call cdr3_length cdr3_aa
TRBV15 13 ATCYSGGDTDTQY
TRBV4-1 13 ASSHAGQGAGGYT
TRBV9 15 ASSPSGSSSYNSPLH
TRBV20-1 13 SARNTGSAKNIQY
TRBV30 12 ASHDGSGANVLT
TRBV5-1 15 ASSPQGAAGMNTEAF
TRBV6-2/TRBV6-3 9 ASSATETQY
TRBV12-3/TRBV12-4 10 ASRLQGDPQY
TRBV2 9 ASEQSYEQY
TRBV24-1 13 ATASREALGETQY
TRBV7-2 10 ASKLLGDTQY
TRBV30 11 AFRTGNIGEQY
TRBV4-2 16 ASSQETSGSSPYNEQF
TRBV7-9 11 ASSAENRLPQH
TRBV29-1 11 SVATADPYEQY
TRBV23-1 9 AAEGTNEQF
TRBV6-5 13 ASRAGTRVTGELF
TRBV7-2 10 ASSLGGLEAF
TRBV10-3 16 AIPRSGGAGSGANVLT
TRBV6-5 13 ASSSSGVFYNEQF
TRBV7-9 13 ASSNPSANTGELF
TRBV20-1 10 SATGQGETQY